This T cell receptor (beta chain) was observed in a study of T cell repertoires in cytomegalovirus infection. About the research overall: Public TCR beta signatures marked donors with CMV infection and the matching HLA. Notes on the study in general: In two of eight donors, the top clonotype was HLA-C-restricted CMV-specific. Summed frequency of public TCR beta families distinguished CMV carriers with the relevant HLA.

TCRdb recomputed calls from the reads with MiXCR, one row per CDR3 protein. The sample holds 400,000 to 550,000 distinct CDR3 sequences, roughly 12% seen once. The CDR3 contains 12 residues. Per the germline V gene, CDR1 is SGHDT and CDR2 is YYEEEE. V was trimmed by 4 bases and J by 7 bases, leaving 6 bases between them. This clonotype was counted ten times or more. Its specificity is not known. This clonotype originated in a human donor in good health (CMV status not recorded). Some clones in this sample may be carry-over from other donors' samples. The rearrangement links TRBV5-6 to TRBJ1-6, with D uncertain. What was sequenced was PBMCs. The CDR3 sequence: CASSRRNSPLHF. CDR3 coding DNA: TGTGCCAGCAGCCGACGGAATTCACCCCTCCACTTT.